The 23 T cell receptor beta chains reported below all come from one sample, sequenced in a study of blood T cells in healthy people across ages. The authors ran a second PCR of about 6 to 11 cycles using a sample-barcoded 5' primer and a J-beta primer mix. TCRdb re-derived calls from the 5' RACE reads in MiXCR, one entry per CDR3 protein. This table holds approximately 600,000 distinct CDR3 sequences, 45% to 65% found once. The material sequenced was blood. Receptor source: a man aged 55 to 70 in good health.

In the case of this clonotype: Germline is not matched at one junction end, which may reflect a read error. The V and J genes are TRBV7-2 and TRBJ1-2; 7 nucleotides agree with TRBD1. This CDR3 spans 13 amino acids. Germline CDR1 is SGHTA and CDR2 is FQGNSA. The CDR3 DNA is TGTGCCTGCAGCGCCAACAGGGGTTATGGCTACACCTTC. Its translation is CACSANRGYGYTF.

The chain is built from TRBV28 and TRBJ2-1; unclear D gene. In germline, CDR1 is MDHEN, CDR2 SYDVKM. The CDR3 runs to 13 residues. V was clipped by 2 bases and J by 4 bases, with 6 bases between them. Here the CDR3 reads CASSLPAYNEQFF. As DNA, the CDR3 is TGTGCCAGCAGTTTACCCGCTTACAATGAGCAGTTCTTC.

This chain links TRBV7-8 with TRBJ2-5, with TRBD2 as a possible D gene (6 bases). CDR3 size: 15 residues. In germline, CDR1 is SGHVS, CDR2 FQNEAQ. Deletions cut 5 bases from V and 2 bases from J, with 15 bases between. For the CDR3, the DNA is TGTGCCAGCAGCCCGGTGTGGGGGAGGCAAGAGACCCAGTACTTC. Encoded protein: CASSPVWGRQETQYF.

This chain links TRBV7-2 with TRBJ2-5; the D gene could be TRBD1 or TRBD2 (5 bases each). The CDR3 is made up of 14 amino acids. Trimming removed 6 bases at V and 5 bases at J, with 16 bases between. In germline, CDR1 is SGHTA, CDR2 FQGNSA. This chain's CDR3 is CASRPSRGEETQYF. The DNA of the CDR3 is TGTGCCAGCAGACCTAGCCGGGGCGAGGAGACCCAGTACTTC.

The chain joins TRBV20-1 to TRBJ2-5; 7 nucleotides align to TRBD2. Germline-derived CDR1 and CDR2 are DFQATT and SNEGSKA (reference sequence). This CDR3 contains 16 residues. The V and J ends lost 4 bases and 0 bases, in that order; junction bases with no gene match: 11. The CDR3 region has the DNA TGCAGTGCTATCACTAATAGGGCGGGGGACCAAGAGACCCAGTACTTC. Amino acid sequence: CSAITNRAGDQETQYF.

This chain links TRBV6-1 with TRBJ2-7; the match to TRBD1 covers 8 bases. With 6 bases clipped from V and 7 bases from J, the junction kept 14 bases outside the gene matches. The CDR3 covers 15 residues. CDR1 and CDR2 (germline): MNHNS, SASEGT. The CDR3 sequence is CASRTQGVPYNEQYF. DNA of the CDR3: TGTGCCAGCAGGACACAGGGGGTCCCCTACAATGAGCAGTACTTC.

The chain carries TRBV6-5 and TRBJ1-1; D is undetermined. Trimming removed 0 bases from V and 10 bases from J, with 12 bases in between. This CDR3 region has 13 residues. The germline CDR1 and CDR2 sequences are MNHEY and SVGAGI. CDR3 loop: CASSYSVMDGAFF. In DNA, the CDR3 is TGTGCCAGCAGTTACTCGGTCATGGACGGAGCTTTCTTT.

This chain connects TRBV5-1 to TRBJ2-3, with 11 nucleotides matching TRBD2. The CDR3 consists of 16 residues. Trimming removed 0 bases from V and 3 bases from J; junction bases left unmatched: 3. Germline V CDR1 and CDR2: SGHRS, YFSETQ. DNA of the CDR3: TGCGCCAGCAGCTTGGTGACTAGCGGGGAGACAGATACGCAGTATTTT. Translation gives CASSLVTSGETDTQYF.

Worth noting for this clonotype: The junction departs from germline at one end; a sequencing error may be responsible. J is TRBJ2-7 and V is TRBV6-1; D may be TRBD1 or TRBD2 (5 bases each). From germline, CDR1 is MNHNS and CDR2 SASEGT. The CDR3 runs 17 residues. The CDR3 region has the DNA TGTGCCTGCAGCACATTACCCGGGACGAGTACGGCCGACGAGCAGTACTTC. Protein sequence: CACSTLPGTSTADEQYF.

V usage is TRBV11-3 and J usage is TRBJ2-3; D uncertain. The CDR3 loop spans 14 amino acids. V was cut by 5 bases and J by 1 base, with 10 bases left in between. Germline V gives CDR1 SGHNT, CDR2 YENEEA. The CDR3 region is CASSTHAGTDTQYF. Here the CDR3 DNA reads TGTGCCAGCAGCACTCATGCGGGCACAGATACGCAGTATTTT.

The chain recombines TRBV6-1 with TRBJ2-5; the D gene is possibly TRBD1 (6 bases). The J call is in doubt because the DNA end fits TRBJ2-7 better. Germline CDR1 MNHNS, CDR2 SASEGT. This CDR3 has 14 residues. The CDR3 DNA reads as TGTGCCAGCAGATACATGACAGGTCCCTACGAGCAGTACTTC. Protein sequence: CASRYMTGPYEQYF.

Details on this clonotype: An end of the junction differs from the germline gene, which may be a read error. This chain links TRBV14 with TRBJ2-6; no clear D gene. Germline V CDR1 and CDR2: SGHDN, FVKESK. This CDR3 region has 13 residues. For the CDR3, the DNA is TGCGCCAGCATCCAGCCGTGGGCCAACGTCCTGACTTTC. This sequence encodes CASIQPWANVLTF.

This clonotype was detected a few times. The genes are TRBV9 and TRBJ1-6; a weak D match, TRBD1 (6 bases). The germline gives CDR1 SGDLS, CDR2 YYNGEE. This CDR3 comprises 15 residues. V shed 3 bases and J shed 0 bases, with 7 bases lying between them. The CDR3 loop is CASSGDISYNSPLHF. Written as DNA, the CDR3 is TGTGCCAGCAGCGGGGACATCTCCTATAATTCACCCCTCCACTTT. The whole variable domain, remainder taken from reference TRBV9 and TRBJ1-6, is DSGVTQTPKHLITATGQRVTLRCSPRSGDLSVYWYQQSLDQGLQFLIQYYNGEERAKGNILERFSAQQFPDLHSELNLSSLELGDSALYFCASSGDISYNSPLHFGNGTRLTVT.

This clonotype showed up just a few times. V and J are TRBV29-1 and TRBJ1-2; 7 nucleotides align to TRBD1. The length of the CDR3 is 15 residues. CDR1 is SQVTM, CDR2 ANQGSEA, per germline. Losses at the gene ends were 4 bases for V and 2 bases for J; bases not matched to a gene: 10. The CDR3, as DNA: TGCAGCGTTGGCGGGAAGACAGGGCTAAACTATGGCTACACCTTC. Residues: CSVGGKTGLNYGYTF.

The V gene is TRBV28, the J gene TRBJ1-6; D possibly corresponds to TRBD1 (6 bases). This CDR3 region has 14 residues. V was trimmed by 7 bases and J by 5 bases, leaving 12 bases between them. The germline V gene has CDR1 MDHEN and CDR2 SYDVKM. In DNA form, the CDR3 reads TGTGCCAGCACCATACAGGGAGATAATTCACCCCTCCACTTT. It encodes CASTIQGDNSPLHF.

This rearrangement joins TRBV5-1 to TRBJ2-1, with D possibly being TRBD2 (6 bases). Looked up from germline, CDR1 is SGHRS and CDR2 is YFSETQ. This CDR3 is built from 14 residues. The V end was cut by 4 bases, the J end by 9 bases, with 17 bases between. As DNA, the CDR3 is TGCGCCAGCAGCGGCGGCGGGGACGGGGGTGAGCAGTTCTTC. Protein sequence: CASSGGGDGGEQFF.

The chain carries TRBV4-2 and TRBJ2-1, with 9 bases that match TRBD2. This CDR3 has 15 residues. CDR1 LGHNA and CDR2 YNFKEQ come from the germline V gene. Trimming removed 1 base from V and 9 bases from J; junction bases left unmatched: 7. CDR3 sequence reads: CASSQVGGGAPEQFF. As DNA, the CDR3 is TGTGCCAGCAGCCAAGTTGGCGGGGGGGCCCCTGAGCAGTTCTTC.

The chain has TRBV24-1 and TRBJ2-5, with D unresolved. The CDR3 contains 13 residues. The germline V gene has CDR1 KGHDR and CDR2 SFDVKD. Trimming stripped 0 bases from V and 7 bases from J, with 8 bases between. The CDR3 nucleotides read TGTGCCACCAGTGATTTGACCCCGGGGACCCAGTACTTC. Translated: CATSDLTPGTQYF.

V gene TRBV3-1 combines with J gene TRBJ1-6; possible D gene TRBD1, 5 bases. The CDR3 spans 16 residues. CDR1 and CDR2 from the germline V gene are LGHDT and YNNKEL (reference sequence). V lost 4 bases and J 6 bases, leaving 16 bases between the germline ends. This chain's CDR3 is CASSRRDAQSNSPLHF. CDR3 bases: TGTGCCAGCAGCCGGCGGGACGCTCAAAGTAATTCACCCCTCCACTTT.

The table lists this clonotype with a few counts. This chain uses TRBV10-3 with TRBJ2-3; D may be TRBD1 (6 bases). V lost 2 bases and J 14 bases, leaving 11 bases between the germline ends. Germline CDR1 and CDR2: ENHRY and SYGVKD. The CDR3 totals 11 residues. CDR3 bases: TGTGCCATCAGTGAGGACAGGAGGAGGTATTTT. This gives the protein CAISEDRRRYF.

The chain couples TRBV10-1 to TRBJ2-5, with 7 positions matching TRBD1. Unmatched junction bases numbered 5, after V lost 0 bases and J lost 1 base. This CDR3 comprises 16 residues. Germline V gives CDR1 WNHNN, CDR2 SYGVQD (reference sequence). This CDR3 is CASSESGAGGQETQYF. The CDR3 nucleotides are TGCGCCAGCAGTGAGTCCGGGGCAGGGGGCCAAGAGACCCAGTACTTC.

The V call is TRBV5-5, the J call TRBJ2-7; 7 bases map to TRBD2. In germline, CDR1 is SGHKS, CDR2 YYEKEE (reference sequence). The J segment lost 6 bases and the V segment lost 3 bases, leaving 9 bases of the junction unmatched. The CDR3 consists of 14 residues. CDR3 sequence (DNA): TGTGCCAGCAGCTCCCTAGCGGCCCCCCTCGAGCAGTACTTC. Protein: CASSSLAAPLEQYF.

This rearrangement joins TRBV29-1 to TRBJ1-2, with a tentative D call TRBD1 (5 bases). Trimming cost V 1 base and J 1 base, with 10 bases left between them. CDR3 length: 14 residues. The V gene's germline CDR1 is SQVTM and CDR2 ANQGSEA. For the CDR3, the DNA is TGCAGCGTTGAAGGGGGACGGATTAACTATGGCTACACCTTC. Protein: CSVEGGRINYGYTF.